What follows are 14 T cell receptor beta chains derived from one specimen sequenced in a study of T cell responses to AZD1222 COVID-19 vaccine (dated by TCRdb to about 2021). Explained via the paper, the time point label denotes: baseline before first vaccination. Library generation was performed with the immunoSEQ multiplex PCR assay. The table comes from immuneACCESS by way of TCRdb, which keeps in-frame sequences with V and J called. Part of the clones is missing from these tables; in studies checked, under half for an unresolved V gene and the rest for unknown reasons. The sample yields 100,000 to 150,000 clones; around 87% were counted once. The top ten hold less than 11% of the sample. The sequences come from peripheral blood, collected on day 0 of AZD1222 vaccination. All receptors derive from an adult in good health.

The J gene is TRBJ1-5, the V gene TRBV2; maybe TRBD1 (5 bases). The germline V and J ends were trimmed by 4 bases and 0 bases, with 7 bases remaining between them. This CDR3 region has 14 residues. Germline-derived CDR1 and CDR2 are SNHLY and FYNNEI. CDR3 sequence: CASSGGNSNQPQHF. The CDR3 coding sequence is TGTGCCAGCAGTGGGGGGAATAGCAATCAGCCCCAGCATTTT.

In this sample, this clone turned up a few times. This chain links TRBV10-2 with TRBJ2-1; 9 bases map to TRBD2. CDR1 and CDR2 from the germline V gene are WSHSY and SAAADI. The CDR3 loop spans 14 amino acids. After removal of 6 bases from V and 7 bases from J, the junction contained 7 bases not matched to a gene. The CDR3 DNA is TGCGCCAGCAGCTCTAGCGGGACTAATAATGAGCAGTTCTTC. Amino acid sequence: CASSSSGTNNEQFF.

This clone came up once. The chain has TRBV11-2 and TRBJ2-1, with D unclear. Per germline, CDR1 SGHAT and CDR2 FQNNGV. Trimming left V 2 bases short and J 8 bases short, with 16 bases between. This CDR3 contains 15 residues. CDR3 nucleotides: TGTGCCAGCAGCTTACATGAAGCTATTGGGCATGAGCAGTTCTTC. It is translated as CASSLHEAIGHEQFF.

The V and J genes are TRBV28 and TRBJ1-2, with D possibly matching TRBD1 (5 bases). V lost 6 bases and J 4 bases, leaving 15 bases between the germline ends. CDR1 is MDHEN and CDR2 is SYDVKM in the germline V gene. CDR3 size: 14 residues. The CDR3 region is CASSPPTAFYGYTF. Here the CDR3 DNA reads TGTGCCAGCAGCCCACCGACAGCTTTCTATGGCTACACCTTC.

The genes are TRBV4-3 and TRBJ2-7; tentative D call: TRBD2 (6 bases). Trimming left V 1 base short and J 3 bases short, with 10 bases between. This CDR3 has 14 amino acids. The germline gives CDR1 LGHNA, CDR2 YSLEER. CDR3: CASSQVGGSYEQYF. The CDR3 nucleotides are TGCGCCAGCAGCCAAGTTGGGGGGAGCTACGAGCAGTACTTC.

The chain combines TRBV12-3 or TRBV12-4 with TRBJ2-7; tentative D call: TRBD1 (6 bases). V was clipped by 2 bases and J by 7 bases, with 12 bases between them. The CDR3 is 13 amino acids. CDR3 loop: CASSLRGIGEQYF. The DNA of the CDR3 is TGTGCCAGCAGTTTAAGGGGGATCGGGGAGCAGTACTTC.

The chain is built from TRBV7-2 and TRBJ2-7; TRBD2 aligns across 8 bases. The CDR3 extends over 14 amino acids. The V gene end was trimmed by 1 base and the J gene end by 1 base; junction bases not matched to a gene: 0. Per the germline V gene, CDR1 is SGHTA and CDR2 is FQGNSA. The chain's CDR3 is CASSLVAGSYEQYF. In DNA, the CDR3 is TGTGCCAGCAGCTTAGTAGCGGGGTCCTACGAGCAGTACTTC.

This chain uses TRBV18 with TRBJ1-1, with unresolved D. The CDR3 spans 13 residues. Germline V CDR1 and CDR2: KGHSH, LQKENI. The germline V and J ends were trimmed by 5 bases and 0 bases, with 7 bases remaining between them. In DNA, the CDR3 is TGTGCCAGCTCAGAGACATTGAACACTGAAGCTTTCTTT. This codes for CASSETLNTEAFF.

Here the CDR3 reads CASSPTGLGEQYF. As DNA, the CDR3 is TGTGCCAGTAGTCCGACAGGGTTGGGAGAGCAGTACTTC. V and J are TRBV19 and TRBJ2-7; 7 nucleotides agree with TRBD1. Germline-derived CDR1 and CDR2 are LNHDA and SQIVND (reference sequence). The CDR3 has 13 residues. J gave up 7 bases and V 5 bases, and 8 bases lay outside the gene matches.

The genes are TRBV30 and TRBJ1-6; 7 bases map to TRBD1. Germline V gives CDR1 GTSNPN, CDR2 SVGIG (reference sequence). This CDR3 has 15 residues. The ends lost 8 bases at V and 4 bases at J; junction bases unmatched: 11. CDR3 in amino acids: CAVGQWRDYNSPLHF. In DNA form, the CDR3 reads TGTGCCGTGGGACAGTGGCGGGATTATAATTCACCCCTCCACTTT.

The rearrangement uses TRBV25-1 and TRBJ1-2; 8 nucleotides line up with TRBD1. The junction had 7 bases not matched to a gene; V was cut back by 1 base and J by 6 bases. CDR3 length: 15 amino acids. CDR1 and CDR2 (germline): MGHDK, SYGVNS. The CDR3, as DNA: TGTGCCAGCAGTGAATCTTCAGGGGGCATCGATGGCTACACCTTC. Residues: CASSESSGGIDGYTF.

The genes are TRBV5-1 and TRBJ2-2; D remains ambiguous. The CDR3 has 12 residues. Germline V gene lookup returns CDR1 SGHRS and CDR2 YFSETQ. Trimming shortened V by 4 bases and J by 3 bases, and 4 bases separated the two germline ends. CDR3 in DNA: TGCGCCAGCAGCCAAGACACCGGGGAGCTGTTTTTT. It specifies CASSQDTGELFF.

The rearrangement links TRBV11-2 to TRBJ2-5; D possibly corresponds to TRBD2 (5 bases). The germline V gene encodes CDR1 SGHAT and CDR2 FQNNGV. Trimming removed 5 bases at V and 1 base at J, with 14 bases between. This CDR3 is built from 15 residues. The CDR3 spells CASSARLTLQETQYF. CDR3 nucleotide sequence: TGTGCCAGCAGCGCTCGACTAACCCTCCAAGAGACCCAGTACTTC.

The chain carries TRBV19 and TRBJ2-2, with 12 positions matching TRBD2. CDR3 size: 19 residues. The V and J ends lost 3 bases and 7 bases, in that order; junction bases with no gene match: 15. Per germline, CDR1 LNHDA and CDR2 SQIVND (reference sequence). The CDR3: CASSIVVLAGGPGDGELFF. The CDR3, as DNA: TGTGCCAGTAGTATCGTCGTGCTAGCGGGAGGGCCGGGGGACGGGGAGCTGTTTTTT.